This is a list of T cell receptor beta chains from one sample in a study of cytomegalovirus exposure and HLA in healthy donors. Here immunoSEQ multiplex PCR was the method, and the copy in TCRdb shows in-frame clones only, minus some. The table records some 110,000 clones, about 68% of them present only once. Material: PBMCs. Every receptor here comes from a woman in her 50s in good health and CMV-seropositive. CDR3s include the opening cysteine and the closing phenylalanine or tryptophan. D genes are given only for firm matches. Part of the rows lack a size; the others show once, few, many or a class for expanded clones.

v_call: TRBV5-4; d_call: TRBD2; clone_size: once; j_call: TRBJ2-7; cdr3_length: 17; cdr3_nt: TGTGCCAGCAGCTTGGCTTCCGGCGGGAGTTATTCCTACGAGCAGTACTTC; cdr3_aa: CASSLASGGSYSYEQYF
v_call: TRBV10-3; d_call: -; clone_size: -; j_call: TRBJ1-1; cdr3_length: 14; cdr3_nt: TGTGCCATCAGTGAGACCCGACAGAACACTGAAGCTTTCTTT; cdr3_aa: CAISETRQNTEAFF
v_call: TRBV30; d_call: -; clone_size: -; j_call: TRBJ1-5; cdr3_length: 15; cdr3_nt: TGTGCCTGGAGTAGCGGCAGGAAAGACAATCAGCCCCAGCATTTT; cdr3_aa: CAWSSGRKDNQPQHF
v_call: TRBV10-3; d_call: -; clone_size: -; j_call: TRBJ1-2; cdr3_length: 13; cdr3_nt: TGTGCCATCAGTGAGGGACAACTCACTGGCTACACCTTC; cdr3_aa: CAISEGQLTGYTF
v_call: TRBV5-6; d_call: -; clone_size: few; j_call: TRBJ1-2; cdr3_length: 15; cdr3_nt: TGTGCCAGCAGCCTAACGGAGGGTAAGGTCTATGGCTACACCTTC; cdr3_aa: CASSLTEGKVYGYTF
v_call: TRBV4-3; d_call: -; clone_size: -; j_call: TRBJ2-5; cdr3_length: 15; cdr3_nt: TGCGCCAGCAGCCAAGATTTCAGTCAGTCGGAGACCCAGTACTTC; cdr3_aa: CASSQDFSQSETQYF
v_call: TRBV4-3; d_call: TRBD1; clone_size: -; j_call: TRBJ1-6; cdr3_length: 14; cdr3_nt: TGCGCCAGCAGCCGACAGGGTGGGAATTCACCCCTCCACTTT; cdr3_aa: CASSRQGGNSPLHF
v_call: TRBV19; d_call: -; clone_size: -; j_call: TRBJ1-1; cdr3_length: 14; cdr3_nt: TGTGCCAGTAGTATTATAGGGGTAGACACTGAAGCTTTCTTT; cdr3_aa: CASSIIGVDTEAFF
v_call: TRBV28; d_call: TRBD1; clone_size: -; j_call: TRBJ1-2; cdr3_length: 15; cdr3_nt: TGTGCCAGCAGTACAGGTGGACAGGGGATCCATGGCTACACCTTC; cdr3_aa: CASSTGGQGIHGYTF
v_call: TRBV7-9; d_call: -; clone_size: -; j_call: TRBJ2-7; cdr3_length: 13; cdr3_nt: TGTGCCAGCAGCTCGCCTTTAGTTTACGAGCAGTACTTC; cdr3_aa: CASSSPLVYEQYF
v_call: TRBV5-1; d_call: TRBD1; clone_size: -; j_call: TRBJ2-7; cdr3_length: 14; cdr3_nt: TGCGCCAGCAGCTTAGGGACAGGGGCCTACGAGCAGTACTTC; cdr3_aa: CASSLGTGAYEQYF
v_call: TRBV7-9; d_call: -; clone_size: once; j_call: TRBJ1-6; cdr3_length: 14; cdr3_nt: TGTGCCAGCAGCTTAGCTGTTCGTAATTCACCCCTCCACTTT; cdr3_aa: CASSLAVRNSPLHF
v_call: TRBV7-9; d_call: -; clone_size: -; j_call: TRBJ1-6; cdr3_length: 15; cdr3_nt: TGTGCCAGCAGCTTGGAGAGGAACAACGTTTCACCCCTCCACTTT; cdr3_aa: CASSLERNNVSPLHF
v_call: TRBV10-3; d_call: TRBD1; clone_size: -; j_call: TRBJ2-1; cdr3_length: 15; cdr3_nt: TGTGCCACTCTGAACTCCGGGACAGGGGTAAATGAGCAGTTCTTC; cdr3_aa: CATLNSGTGVNEQFF
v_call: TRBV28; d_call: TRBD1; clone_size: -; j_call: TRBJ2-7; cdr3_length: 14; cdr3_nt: TGTGCCAGCAGGGGGACAGGGGGCCCCTACGAGCAGTACTTC; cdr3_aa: CASRGTGGPYEQYF
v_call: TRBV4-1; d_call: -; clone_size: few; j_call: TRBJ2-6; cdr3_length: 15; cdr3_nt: TGCGCCAGCAGCCCTGACAGCTCTGGGGCCAACGTCCTGACTTTC; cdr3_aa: CASSPDSSGANVLTF
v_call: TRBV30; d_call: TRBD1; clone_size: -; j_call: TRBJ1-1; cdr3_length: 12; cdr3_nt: TGTGCCTGGAGGGGACAGGGGGCGGTAGCTTTCTTT; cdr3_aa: CAWRGQGAVAFF
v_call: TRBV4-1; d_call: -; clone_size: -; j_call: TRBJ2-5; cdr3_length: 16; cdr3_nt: TGCGCCAGCAGCCAAGACTTATCGGGGGTCCGGGAGACCCAGTACTTC; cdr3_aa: CASSQDLSGVRETQYF
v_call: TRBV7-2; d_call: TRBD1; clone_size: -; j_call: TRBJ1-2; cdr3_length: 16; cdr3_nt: TGTGCCAGCAGTAAACCACCGGGACAGGGCGGTTATGGCTACACCTTC; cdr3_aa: CASSKPPGQGGYGYTF
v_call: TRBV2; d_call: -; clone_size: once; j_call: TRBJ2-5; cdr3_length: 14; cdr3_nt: TGTGCCAGCAGTGACCCGACAGCCCAAGAGACCCAGTACTTC; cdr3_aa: CASSDPTAQETQYF
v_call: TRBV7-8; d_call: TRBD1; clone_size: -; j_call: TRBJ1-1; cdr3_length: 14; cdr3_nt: TGTGCCAGCAGCTTAGACAGGGGGAACACTGAAGCTTTCTTT; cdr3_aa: CASSLDRGNTEAFF
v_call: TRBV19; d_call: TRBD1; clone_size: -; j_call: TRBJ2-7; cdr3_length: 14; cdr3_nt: TGTGCCACCGGCGGGACAGGGATTTCCTACGAGCAGTACTTC; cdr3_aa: CATGGTGISYEQYF